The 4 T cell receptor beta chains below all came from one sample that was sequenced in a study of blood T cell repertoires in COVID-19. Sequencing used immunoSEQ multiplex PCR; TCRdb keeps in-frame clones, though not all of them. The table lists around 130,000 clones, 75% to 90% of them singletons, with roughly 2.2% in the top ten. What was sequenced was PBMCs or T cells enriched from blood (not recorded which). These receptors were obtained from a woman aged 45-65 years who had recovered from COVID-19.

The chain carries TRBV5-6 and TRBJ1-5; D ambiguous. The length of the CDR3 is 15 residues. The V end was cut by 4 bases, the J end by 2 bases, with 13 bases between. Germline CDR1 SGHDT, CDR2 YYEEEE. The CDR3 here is CASSPRGMGNQPQHF. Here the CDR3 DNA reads TGTGCCAGCAGCCCTCGGGGAATGGGCAATCAGCCCCAGCATTTT.

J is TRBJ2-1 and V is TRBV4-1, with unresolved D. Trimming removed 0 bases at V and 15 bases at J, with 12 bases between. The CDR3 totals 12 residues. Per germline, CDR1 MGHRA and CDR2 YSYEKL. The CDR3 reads CASSQETSDRFF. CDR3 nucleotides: TGCGCCAGCAGCCAAGAGACTTCCGACCGGTTCTTC.

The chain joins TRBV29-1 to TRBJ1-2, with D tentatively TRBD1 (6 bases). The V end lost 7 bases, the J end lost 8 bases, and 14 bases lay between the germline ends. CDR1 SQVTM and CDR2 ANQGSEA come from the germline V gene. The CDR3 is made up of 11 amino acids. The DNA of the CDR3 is TGCAGCGACACAGGGCTGCGAGGCTACACCTTC. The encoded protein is CSDTGLRGYTF.

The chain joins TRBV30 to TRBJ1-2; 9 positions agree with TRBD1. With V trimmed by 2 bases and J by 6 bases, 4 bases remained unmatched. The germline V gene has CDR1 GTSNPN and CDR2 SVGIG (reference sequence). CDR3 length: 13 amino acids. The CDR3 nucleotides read TGTGCCTGGAGTCACACAGGGGGCGATGGCTACACCTTC. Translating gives CAWSHTGGDGYTF.